This T cell receptor (beta chain) stems from a study of OX40 agonist ivuxolimab in advanced cancers. Study-wide context: Patients were 65% to 85% male with ages about 23 to 90, mean approximately 55. General study results and limits: At 0.1 to 3.0 mg/kg and by week 6, clonal expansion occurred in CD4+ and CD8+ blood T cells.

The V end was cut by 6 bases, the J end by 0 bases, with 15 bases between. Per germline, CDR1 KGHSH and CDR2 LQKENI. The CDR3 spans 15 residues. The protocol was immunoSEQ multiplex PCR, while the TCRdb copy is restricted to in-frame clones and leaves out a portion. The sample yields roughly 87,000 clones, roughly 91% seen once. Notes on this clone: Its target is unknown.

This chain links TRBV18 with TRBJ2-7; D gene ambiguous. This sequence originates from an adult with an advanced solid tumor such as melanoma, head and neck, liver or kidney cancer. This specimen consisted of CD4+ or CD8+ T cells sorted from blood, obtained in a trial of the OX40 agonist ivuxolimab. CDR3 bases: TGTGCCAGCTCCCGAAGTAGATACAGCTCCTACGAGCAGTACTTC. It yields the protein CASSRSRYSSYEQYF.